The 25 T cell receptor beta chains below were found in one sample sequenced in a study of shared clonotypes between healthy human individuals. Generated by immunoSEQ multiplex PCR, the TCRdb table keeps only in-frame clones and is missing some. The sample has 450,000 to 550,000 clones, 75% to 85% seen once. The sequenced sample was PBMCs. Every receptor here comes from a woman between 40 and 50 years old in good health. Some clones in this sample may be carry-over from other donors' samples.

V gene TRBV11-2 combines with J gene TRBJ2-7; TRBD2 agrees at 10 bases. The V segment lost 5 bases and the J segment 4 bases; nucleotides outside the gene matches: 11. This CDR3 comprises 16 residues. The germline CDR1 and CDR2 sequences are SGHAT and FQNNGV. CDR3 in amino acids: CASSPQGAGGTYEQYF. The CDR3 DNA is TGTGCCAGCAGCCCCCAGGGAGCGGGAGGGACTTACGAGCAGTACTTC.

For the CDR3, the DNA is TGTGCCAGCAGCCGGCTAGCGGATAGCACAGATACGCAGTATTTT. Translating it yields CASSRLADSTDTQYF. V usage is TRBV27 and J usage is TRBJ2-3, with 7 bases that match TRBD2. V shed 6 bases, J shed 0 bases, and the junction held 6 bases outside the gene matches. The length of the CDR3 is 15 residues. Germline CDR1 is MNHEY and CDR2 is SMNVEV (reference sequence).

The gene calls are TRBV28 and TRBJ1-2, with D perhaps TRBD1 (5 bases). Trimming stripped 5 bases from V and 4 bases from J, with 23 bases between. The length of the CDR3 is 17 residues. In germline, CDR1 is MDHEN, CDR2 SYDVKM. CDR3 DNA sequence: TGTGCCAGCAGTCCCCCCCGTGGGGGGAAGGTGGCCTATGGCTACACCTTC. It yields the protein CASSPPRGGKVAYGYTF.

This clone was detected ten times or more. The V and J genes are TRBV5-1 and TRBJ2-1; TRBD2 is a possible D gene (5 bases). CDR1 and CDR2 (germline): SGHRS, YFSETQ. This CDR3 contains 15 residues. V was shortened by 1 base and J by 6 bases, with 14 bases between the two germline ends. Here the CDR3 reads CASSLLPTSGNEQFF. The CDR3 DNA is TGCGCCAGCAGCTTGCTACCCACTAGTGGCAATGAGCAGTTCTTC. The whole variable domain, remainder taken from reference TRBV5-1 and TRBJ2-1, is KAGVTQTPRYLIKTRGQQVTLSCSPISGHRSVSWYQQTPGQGLQFLFEYFSETQRNKGNFPGRFSGRQFSNSRSEMNVSTLELGDSALYLCASSLLPTSGNEQFFGPGTRLTVL.

The chain carries TRBV10-3 and TRBJ1-1; weak D call: TRBD1 (5 bases). This CDR3 has 14 residues. Between the trimmed V and J ends, which lost 8 bases and 5 bases, there was a span of 18 bases. The germline CDR1 and CDR2 sequences are ENHRY and SYGVKD. DNA for the CDR3: TGTGCCATCCGCCCGGGGGGGGGTGAGACTGAAGCTTTCTTT. Translated, it gives CAIRPGGGETEAFF.

As DNA, the CDR3 is TGTGCCTGCCAGGGGGTATCGCCCTACGAGCAGTACTTC. Translation: CACQGVSPYEQYF. The V call is TRBV30, the J call TRBJ2-7, with 7 bases fitting TRBD1. The CDR3 is 13 residues long. V was pared by 6 bases and J by 2 bases, with 7 bases of the junction left unmatched. CDR1 is GTSNPN and CDR2 is SVGIG in the germline V gene (reference sequence).

The chain carries TRBV7-8 and TRBJ2-1; D is unclear. The CDR3 is made up of 15 amino acids. Trimming removed 7 bases at V and 6 bases at J, with 19 bases between. Germline V gives CDR1 SGHVS, CDR2 FQNEAQ. The CDR3 sequence: CASTNTRIGANEQFF. In DNA, the CDR3 is TGTGCCAGCACCAATACTCGTATCGGTGCCAATGAGCAGTTCTTC.

The chain is built from TRBV18 and TRBJ2-5; 9 positions agree with TRBD1. The CDR3 totals 16 residues. With 3 bases clipped from V and 5 bases from J, the junction kept 10 bases outside the gene matches. Germline loops: CDR1 KGHSH, CDR2 LQKENI. The CDR3 here is CASSPDPGTGRETQYF. As DNA, the CDR3 is TGTGCCAGCTCACCGGACCCAGGGACAGGGCGGGAGACCCAGTACTTC.

The chain recombines TRBV11-3 with TRBJ2-2, with D perhaps TRBD1 (5 bases). Germline CDR1 is SGHNT and CDR2 is YENEEA. V was pared by 5 bases and J by 2 bases, with 12 bases between. The CDR3 consists of 15 residues. CDR3 in amino acids: CASSQGNSNTGELFF. The CDR3 nucleotides read TGTGCCAGCAGCCAGGGCAACTCAAACACCGGGGAGCTGTTTTTT.

The gene calls are TRBV9 and TRBJ2-3; possible D gene TRBD2, 6 bases. V was pared by 2 bases and J by 2 bases, with 15 bases between. The CDR3 loop spans 16 amino acids. Germline loops: CDR1 SGDLS, CDR2 YYNGEE. CDR3 nucleotide sequence: TGTGCCAGCAGCGTCGCGGGACTTAAAAACACAGATACGCAGTATTTT. Translating it yields CASSVAGLKNTDTQYF. Combining the CDR3 with reference TRBV9 and TRBJ2-3 gives the whole variable domain DSGVTQTPKHLITATGQRVTLRCSPRSGDLSVYWYQQSLDQGLQFLIQYYNGEERAKGNILERFSAQQFPDLHSELNLSSLELGDSALYFCASSVAGLKNTDTQYFGPGTRLTVL.

This chain links TRBV9 with TRBJ2-1, with TRBD1 matching over 8 bases. This CDR3 spans 14 amino acids. The germline V gene encodes CDR1 SGDLS and CDR2 YYNGEE. Trimming cost V 4 bases and J 4 bases; bases outside gene matches: 4. The CDR3 here is CASSYRGAYNEQFF. CDR3 in DNA: TGTGCCAGCAGCTACAGGGGGGCATACAATGAGCAGTTCTTC.

The chain is built from TRBV6-5 and TRBJ1-5; TRBD1 is a possible D gene (6 bases). This CDR3 has 15 residues. In germline, CDR1 is MNHEY, CDR2 SVGAGI. V shed 0 bases and J shed 6 bases, with 12 bases lying between them. CDR3 protein: CASSYSGLGGQPQHF. The CDR3 nucleotides are TGTGCCAGCAGTTACTCGGGGCTAGGGGGTCAGCCCCAGCATTTT.

V and J are TRBV28 and TRBJ1-1; TRBD1 might be the D (5 bases). Trimming removed 8 bases at V and 4 bases at J, with 11 bases between. Germline V gene lookup returns CDR1 MDHEN and CDR2 SYDVKM. The length of the CDR3 is 12 residues. The CDR3 DNA follows: TGTGCCAGCGGGGGAGGGCGCACTGAAGCTTTCTTT. As protein: CASGGGRTEAFF.

This clone was seen a handful of times. This specimen includes other DNA sequences encoding the same CDR3. This chain uses TRBV18 with TRBJ1-4; D is unresolved. Germline CDR1 and CDR2: KGHSH and LQKENI. Trimming cost V 2 bases and J 7 bases, with 2 bases left between them. The CDR3 has 11 amino acids. The CDR3 loop is CASSPGEKLFF. In nucleotides, the CDR3 is TGTGCCAGCTCACCAGGTGAAAAACTGTTTTTT.

The chain recombines TRBV18 with TRBJ2-3, with D perhaps TRBD2 (5 bases). The CDR3 length is 15 residues. CDR1 and CDR2 from the germline V gene are KGHSH and LQKENI. V was pared by 1 base and J by 1 base, with 9 bases between. CDR3 sequence (DNA): TGTGCCAGCTCACCACGGCCAGCGGGCACAGATACGCAGTATTTT. It codes for CASSPRPAGTDTQYF.

This clone turned up a few times. The chain employs TRBV25-1 and TRBJ2-5, with 9 nucleotides matching TRBD2. The CDR3 has 16 amino acids. V dropped 2 bases and J dropped 5; count of bases not matched to a gene: 9. Germline assignment: CDR1 MGHDK and CDR2 SYGVNS. The DNA of the CDR3 is TGTGCCAGCAGTGAAGGGCGTAGCGGGAGAGGTGAGACCCAGTACTTC. This encodes CASSEGRSGRGETQYF.

This clone turned up a few times. The V and J genes are TRBV10-3 and TRBJ2-2; TRBD2 agrees at 9 bases. J gave up 4 bases and V 2 bases, and 11 bases lay outside the gene matches. Germline lookup yields CDR1 ENHRY and CDR2 SYGVKD. The CDR3 sequence is 18 residues long. The CDR3 region is CAISETEPGLAGTGELFF. The CDR3 DNA reads as TGTGCCATCAGTGAGACTGAGCCGGGACTAGCTGGCACCGGGGAGCTGTTTTTT.

The genes are TRBV30 and TRBJ2-3, with D maybe TRBD2 (6 bases). The V gene's germline CDR1 is GTSNPN and CDR2 SVGIG (reference sequence). Trimming removed 5 bases from V and 2 bases from J, with 14 bases in between. CDR3 length: 14 amino acids. The CDR3 spells CAWVRRRDTDTQYF. The CDR3 DNA reads TGTGCCTGGGTCCGGCGGCGGGACACAGATACGCAGTATTTT. The whole variable domain, remainder taken from reference TRBV30 and TRBJ2-3, is SQTIHQWPATLVQPVGSPLSLECTVEGTSNPNLYWYRQAAGRGLQLLFYSVGIGQISSEVPQNLSASRPQDRQFILSSKKLLLSDSGFYLCAWVRRRDTDTQYFGPGTRLTVL.

V is TRBV28 and J is TRBJ1-5; D remains unclear. Germline CDR1 and CDR2: MDHEN and SYDVKM. The V gene lost 8 bases and the J gene lost 2 bases, with 19 bases spanning the gap. This CDR3 has 16 residues. The CDR3 nucleotides are TGTGCCAGCTCCCTCTGGCTCAATTCGGGCAATCAGCCCCAGCATTTT. Translated, it gives CASSLWLNSGNQPQHF.

The rearrangement joins TRBV4-2 to TRBJ2-1; D may be TRBD2 (6 bases). CDR3 length equals 14 residues. Germline CDR1 is LGHNA and CDR2 is YNFKEQ. V shed 4 bases and J shed 3 bases, with 10 bases lying between them. CDR3 protein: CASSPEGRYNEQFF. The CDR3 DNA is TGTGCCAGCAGCCCGGAGGGACGCTACAATGAGCAGTTCTTC.

V gene TRBV5-1 combines with J gene TRBJ2-3, with 7 positions matching TRBD2. Germline V gene lookup returns CDR1 SGHRS and CDR2 YFSETQ. This CDR3 region has 16 residues. J lost 0 bases, V lost 1 base, and 5 bases had no gene match. The CDR3 region is CASSLFSSGSTDTQYF. DNA for the CDR3: TGCGCCAGCAGCTTGTTCAGTAGCGGGAGCACAGATACGCAGTATTTT.

V usage is TRBV5-4 and J usage is TRBJ2-1, with a weak D call TRBD1 (6 bases). The CDR3 runs to 16 residues. From germline, CDR1 is SGHNT and CDR2 YYREEE (reference sequence). V dropped 4 bases and J dropped 1 base, with 15 bases sitting between them. The CDR3 region is CASSPPGERSYNEQFF. In nucleotides, the CDR3 is TGTGCCAGCAGCCCCCCAGGGGAGAGGTCCTACAATGAGCAGTTCTTC.

V gene TRBV7-9 combines with J gene TRBJ2-2; the D gene is possibly TRBD2 (6 bases). Germline lookup yields CDR1 SEHNR and CDR2 FQNEAQ (reference sequence). The germline V and J ends were trimmed by 0 bases and 0 bases, with 14 bases remaining between them. CDR3 size: 18 residues. CDR3 sequence (DNA): TGTGCCAGCAGCTTAGCTCGGACCCGGGGGACGAACACCGGGGAGCTGTTTTTT. Encoded protein: CASSLARTRGTNTGELFF.

This clone was seen a single time. The J gene is TRBJ2-3, the V gene TRBV7-2; D possibly matches TRBD1 or TRBD2 (5 bases each). The CDR3 length is 14 residues. Looked up from germline, CDR1 is SGHTA and CDR2 is FQGNSA. V shed 9 bases and J shed 3 bases, with 16 bases lying between them. CDR3 DNA sequence: TGTGCCAGTCACGGGGACGTCTTGACAGATACGCAGTATTTT. It translates to CASHGDVLTDTQYF.

V is TRBV18 and J is TRBJ2-5; D is undetermined. This CDR3 is built from 13 residues. Per germline, CDR1 KGHSH and CDR2 LQKENI. V was trimmed by 5 bases and J by 2 bases, leaving 9 bases between them. CDR3 amino acids: CASSSSGQETQYF. CDR3 nucleotide sequence: TGTGCCAGCTCAAGTTCCGGTCAAGAGACCCAGTACTTC.